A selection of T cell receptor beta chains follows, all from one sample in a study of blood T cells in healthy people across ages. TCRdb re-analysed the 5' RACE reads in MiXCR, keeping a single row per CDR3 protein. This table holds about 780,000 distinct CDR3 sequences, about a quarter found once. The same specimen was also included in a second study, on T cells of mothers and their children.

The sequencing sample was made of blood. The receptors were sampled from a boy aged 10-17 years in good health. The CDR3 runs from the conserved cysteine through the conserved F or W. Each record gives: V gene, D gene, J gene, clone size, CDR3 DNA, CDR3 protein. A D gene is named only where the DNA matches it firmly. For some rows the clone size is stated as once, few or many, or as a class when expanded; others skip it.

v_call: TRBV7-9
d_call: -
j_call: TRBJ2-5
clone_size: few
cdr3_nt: TGTGCCAGCAGCCTGGGGCAGGGATTTCAAGAGACCCAGTACTTC
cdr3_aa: CASSLGQGFQETQYF

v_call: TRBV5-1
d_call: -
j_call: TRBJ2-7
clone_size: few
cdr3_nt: TGCGCCAGCAGCCCCAGGGCCTCGAGGAACGAGCAGTACTTC
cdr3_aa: CASSPRASRNEQYF

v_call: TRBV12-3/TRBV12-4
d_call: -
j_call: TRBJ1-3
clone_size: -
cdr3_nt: TGTGCCAGCAGCCGGGCAGGAAACACCATATATTTT
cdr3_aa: CASSRAGNTIYF

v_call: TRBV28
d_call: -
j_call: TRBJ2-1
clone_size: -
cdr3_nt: TGTGCCAGCAGCTCCCTGGTAGGGGGGAGGTATGAGCAGTTCTTC
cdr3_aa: CASSSLVGGRYEQFF

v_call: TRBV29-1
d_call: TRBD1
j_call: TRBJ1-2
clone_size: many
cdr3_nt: TGCAGCGTCACCGGGACAGGGATTGGAGGCTACACCTTC
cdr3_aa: CSVTGTGIGGYTF

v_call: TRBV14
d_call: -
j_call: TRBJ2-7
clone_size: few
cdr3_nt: TGTGCCAGCAGCCCTACAAGACTGGGCTCCTACGAGCAGTACTTC
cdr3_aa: CASSPTRLGSYEQYF

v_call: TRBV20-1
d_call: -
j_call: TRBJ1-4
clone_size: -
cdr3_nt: TGCAGTGCTCCCTCGGCGTACACTGGCACTAATGAAAAACTGTTTTTT
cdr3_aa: CSAPSAYTGTNEKLFF

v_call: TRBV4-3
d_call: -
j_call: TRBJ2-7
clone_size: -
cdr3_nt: TGCGCCAGCAGCCAAGGAGGGGCCGACGAGCAGTACTTC
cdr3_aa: CASSQGGADEQYF

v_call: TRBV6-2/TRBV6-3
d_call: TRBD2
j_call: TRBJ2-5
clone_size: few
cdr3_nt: TGTGCCAGCAGTTATAGCGGGGGGCCGGGGACCCAGTACTTC
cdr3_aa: CASSYSGGPGTQYF

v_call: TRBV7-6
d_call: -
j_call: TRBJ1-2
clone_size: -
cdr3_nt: TGTGCCAGCAGCTTAGCCTCAGGGCTTGGCTACACCTTC
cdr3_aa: CASSLASGLGYTF

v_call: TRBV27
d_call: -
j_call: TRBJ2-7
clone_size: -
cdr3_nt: TGTGCCAGCAGTTTAGCGGGGACGGAGTCCTACGAGCAGTACTTC
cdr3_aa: CASSLAGTESYEQYF

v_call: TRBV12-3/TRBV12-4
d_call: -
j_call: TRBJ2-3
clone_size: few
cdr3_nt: TGTGCCAGCAGTTCCTTGGGGGCAGATACGCAGTATTTT
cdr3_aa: CASSSLGADTQYF

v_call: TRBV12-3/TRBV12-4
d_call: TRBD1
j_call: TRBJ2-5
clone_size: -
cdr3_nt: TGTGCCAGCAGTCCCCGACAGGGGGCAAGAGAGACCCAGTACTTC
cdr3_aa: CASSPRQGARETQYF

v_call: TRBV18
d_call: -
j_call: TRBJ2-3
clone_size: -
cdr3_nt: TGTGCCAGCTCTGGGGGCTACTCTAGCACAGATACGCAGTATTTT
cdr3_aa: CASSGGYSSTDTQYF

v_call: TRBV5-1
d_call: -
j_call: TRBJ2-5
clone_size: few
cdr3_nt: TGCGCCAGCAGCTTGGCCGGCGGACCTTCACAGGGAGAGACCCAGTACTTC
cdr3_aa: CASSLAGGPSQGETQYF

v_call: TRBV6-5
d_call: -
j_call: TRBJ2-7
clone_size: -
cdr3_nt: TGTGCCAGCAGTTACGGGGATTCGTACGAGCAGTACTTC
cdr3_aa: CASSYGDSYEQYF

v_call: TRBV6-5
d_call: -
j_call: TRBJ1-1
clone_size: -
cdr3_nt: TGTGCCAGCAGTTACGAGGGGGGAGACACTGAAGCTTTCTTT
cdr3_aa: CASSYEGGDTEAFF

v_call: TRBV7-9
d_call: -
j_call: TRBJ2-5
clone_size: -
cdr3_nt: TGTGCCAGCACCCCTTGGGACCAAGAGACCCAGTACTTC
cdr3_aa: CASTPWDQETQYF

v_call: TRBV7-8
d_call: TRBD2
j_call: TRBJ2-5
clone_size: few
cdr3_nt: TGTGCCAGCAGCTCCCTTCGGGGACTAGCGGGAGTAGAGACCCAGTACTTC
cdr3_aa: CASSSLRGLAGVETQYF

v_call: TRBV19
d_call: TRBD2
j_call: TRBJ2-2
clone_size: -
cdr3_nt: TGTGCCACCCGCCGGCGACTAGCGGGCACCGGGGAGCTGTTTTTT
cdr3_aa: CATRRRLAGTGELFF

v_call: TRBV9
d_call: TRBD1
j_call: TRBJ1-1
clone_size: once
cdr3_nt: TGTGCCAGCAGCGTAGCTGGTCAGGGGGTGGGCACTGAAGCTTTCTTT
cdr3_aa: CASSVAGQGVGTEAFF

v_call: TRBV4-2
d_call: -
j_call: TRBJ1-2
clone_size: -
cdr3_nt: TGTGCCAGCAGCCAAGATGGAACAGACTATGGCTACACCTTC
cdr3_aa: CASSQDGTDYGYTF

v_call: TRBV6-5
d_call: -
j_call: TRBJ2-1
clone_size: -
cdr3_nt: TGTGCCAGCAGTTACTCGAAGGGGAACTCCTACAATGAGCAGTTCTTC
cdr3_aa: CASSYSKGNSYNEQFF

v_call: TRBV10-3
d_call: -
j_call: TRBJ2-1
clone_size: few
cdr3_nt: TGTGCCATCAGTGACCAGGGGGGATCCTACAATGAGCAGTTCTTC
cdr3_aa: CAISDQGGSYNEQFF

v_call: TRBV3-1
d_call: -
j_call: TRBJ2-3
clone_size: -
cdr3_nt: TGTGCCAGCAGCCAAGTGGGGGCAGCAGATACGCAGTATTTT
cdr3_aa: CASSQVGAADTQYF

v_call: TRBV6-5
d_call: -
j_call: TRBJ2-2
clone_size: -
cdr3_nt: TGTGCCAGCAGTTCCAGGATCACCGGGGAGCTGTTTTTT
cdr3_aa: CASSSRITGELFF

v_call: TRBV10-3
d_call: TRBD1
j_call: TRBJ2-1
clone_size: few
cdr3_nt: TGTGCCATCAGTGGGGACAGGGGGGCCAATGAGCAGTTCTTC
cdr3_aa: CAISGDRGANEQFF

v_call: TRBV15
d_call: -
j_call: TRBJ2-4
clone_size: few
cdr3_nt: TGTGCCACCCCCGTTCAGTACTTC
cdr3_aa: CATPVQYF

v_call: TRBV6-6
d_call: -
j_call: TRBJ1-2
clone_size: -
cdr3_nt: TGTGCCAGCAGTTACTCGGACATTTTTGGCCACACCTTC
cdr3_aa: CASSYSDIFGHTF

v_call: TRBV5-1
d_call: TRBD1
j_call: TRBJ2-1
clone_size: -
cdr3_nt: TGCGCCAGCAGCCCCGACAGGGAGCCCTTCAATGAGCAGTTCTTC
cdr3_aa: CASSPDREPFNEQFF

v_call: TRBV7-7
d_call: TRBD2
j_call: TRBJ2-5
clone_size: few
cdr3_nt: TGCGCCAGCAGCCACGGGGGGACCTACCAAGAGACCCAGTACTTC
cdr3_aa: CASSHGGTYQETQYF

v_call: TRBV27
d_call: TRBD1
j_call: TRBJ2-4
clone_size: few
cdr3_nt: TGTGCCAGCAGGACAGGGATTTCCAAAAACATTCAGTACTTC
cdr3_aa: CASRTGISKNIQYF

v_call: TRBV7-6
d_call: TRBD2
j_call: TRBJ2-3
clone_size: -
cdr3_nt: TGTGCCAGCAGCCCGCCTTCGAGTAGCGGGTTCACAGATACGCAGTATTTT
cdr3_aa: CASSPPSSSGFTDTQYF

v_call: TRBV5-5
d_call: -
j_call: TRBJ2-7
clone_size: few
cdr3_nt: TGTGCCAGCAGCTTGAGGGGGATCACGTCCTACGAGCAGTACTTC
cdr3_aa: CASSLRGITSYEQYF

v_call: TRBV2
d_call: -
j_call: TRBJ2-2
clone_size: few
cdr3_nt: TGTGCCAGCAGTGCCGGGGACAATGGGGAGCTGTTTTTT
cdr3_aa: CASSAGDNGELFF

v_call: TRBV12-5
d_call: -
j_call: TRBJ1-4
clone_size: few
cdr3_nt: TGTGCTAGTGGTTTTCCCCCAGGCTCCAATGAAAAACTGTTTTTT
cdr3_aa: CASGFPPGSNEKLFF

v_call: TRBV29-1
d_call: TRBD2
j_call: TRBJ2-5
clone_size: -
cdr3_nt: TGCAGCGCTAGACGGGGGGTCACTCTCCAAGAGACCCAGTACTTC
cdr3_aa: CSARRGVTLQETQYF

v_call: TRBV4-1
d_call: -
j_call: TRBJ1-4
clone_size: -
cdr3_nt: TGCGCCAGCAGCCAAGTAGAGGGGTCAACTAATGAAAAACTGTTTTTT
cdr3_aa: CASSQVEGSTNEKLFF

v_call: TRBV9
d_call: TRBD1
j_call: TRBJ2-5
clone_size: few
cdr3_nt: TGTGCCAGCAGCGCCCTGACAGGGAGAGGAGAGACCCAGTACTTC
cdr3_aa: CASSALTGRGETQYF

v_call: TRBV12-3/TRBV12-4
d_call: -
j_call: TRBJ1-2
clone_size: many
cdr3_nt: TGTGCCAGCAGTTTCGACGGAAACTATGGCTACACCTTC
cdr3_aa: CASSFDGNYGYTF

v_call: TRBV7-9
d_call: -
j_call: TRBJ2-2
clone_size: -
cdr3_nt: TGTGCCAGCATCATCAGCCGCCAGGGAAGAAACACCGGGGAGCTGTTTTTT
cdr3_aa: CASIISRQGRNTGELFF

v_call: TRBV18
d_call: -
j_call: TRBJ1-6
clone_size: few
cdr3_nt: TGTGCCAGCTCACCACCAGGGGCCGATAATTCACCCCTCCACTTT
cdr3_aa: CASSPPGADNSPLHF

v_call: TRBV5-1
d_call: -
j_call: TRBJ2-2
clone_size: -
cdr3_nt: TGCGCCAGCAGCATCCCCCAGGGTGGTGGACCCGGGGAGCTGTTTTTT
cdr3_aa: CASSIPQGGGPGELFF

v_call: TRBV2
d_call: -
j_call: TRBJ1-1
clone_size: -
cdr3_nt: TGTGCCAGCATCAGGGTTCGGGGAGTCCGCACTGAAGCTTTCTTT
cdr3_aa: CASIRVRGVRTEAFF

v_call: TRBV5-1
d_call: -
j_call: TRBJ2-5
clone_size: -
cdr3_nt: TGCGCCAGCAGCCCCCTGACAGGGAGGGAGACCCAGTACTTC
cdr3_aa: CASSPLTGRETQYF

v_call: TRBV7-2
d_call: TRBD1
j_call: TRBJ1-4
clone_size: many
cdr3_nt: TGTGCCAGCAGCTTGGGAGGGGGCACTAATGAAAAACTGTTTTTT
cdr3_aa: CASSLGGGTNEKLFF